This TCR beta chain was obtained from a study of cytomegalovirus exposure and HLA in healthy donors. Study conclusions and caveats: Subsequent analysis found a tendency for first-cohort TCR clusters to co-occur within the 95 to 150 validation repertoires.

To note about this clone: No antigen is known for it.

Assay: immunoSEQ multiplex PCR; the TCRdb copy retains only in-frame clones and omits some. Among roughly 70,000 clones listed, 85% to 95% were seen once. This CDR3 contains 14 residues. Germline values: CDR1 MNHNY, CDR2 SVGAGI (reference sequence). Trimming removed 6 bases at V and 0 bases at J, with 9 bases between. This clonotype originated in a man younger than 30 in good health and CMV-seronegative. Specimen: PBMCs. The chain employs TRBV6-6 and TRBJ2-4; D unresolved. The CDR3 loop is CASSPTLAKNIQYF. As DNA, the CDR3 is TGTGCCAGCAGCCCGACACTAGCCAAAAACATTCAGTACTTC.